Listed below are T cell receptor beta chains from one sample, sequenced in a study of T cell responses to AZD1222 COVID-19 vaccine. TCRdb's table, derived via immunoSEQ multiplex PCR, lists solely in-frame clones and lacks some. The sample contains tens of thousands of clones, 90% of which appear only once. Specimen: peripheral blood, collected 28 days after the second AZD1222 dose. The receptors shown here come from an adult who received the AZD1222 COVID-19 vaccine. CDR3s include the opening cysteine and the closing phenylalanine or tryptophan. Each record gives: D gene, V gene, clone size, J gene, CDR3 length, CDR3 DNA, CDR3 protein. The D gene is left open where the match is weak. Clone size is not always given. Where it is, it says once, few, many or a class for expanded clones.

>TRBD1|TRBV19|-|TRBJ1-2|15
TGTGCCAGTACCCGACAGGGGGAAATAGACTATGGCTACACCTTC
CASTRQGEIDYGYTF
>TRBD1|TRBV3-1/TRBV3-2|-|TRBJ2-5|14
TGTGCCAGCAGCCTTAGGACAGGGCAAGAGACCCAGTACTTC
CASSLRTGQETQYF
>-|TRBV9|-|TRBJ2-3|13
TGTGCCAGCAGCGGAGGAGGCACAGATACGCAGTATTTT
CASSGGGTDTQYF
>-|TRBV7-2|-|TRBJ1-1|14
TGTGCCAGCAGCTTTGGGGGGGTCAACACTGAAGCTTTCTTT
CASSFGGVNTEAFF
>TRBD1|TRBV30|-|TRBJ1-5|14
TGTGCCTGGGAGAGGGACAGGGTGGGCCAGCCCCAGCATTTT
CAWERDRVGQPQHF
>-|TRBV21-1|-|TRBJ2-3|14
TGTGCCAGCAGCAAAGAAGAGTTGGGCTTCTTACAGTATTTT
CASSKEELGFLQYF
>-|TRBV6-6|-|TRBJ2-2|13
TGTGCCAGCAACTATGAAGGCGCCGGGGAGCTGTTTTTT
CASNYEGAGELFF
>-|TRBV12-5|-|TRBJ1-5|13
TGTGCTAGTGGTTTGGCGGAAGATCAGCCCCAGCATTTT
CASGLAEDQPQHF
>TRBD2|TRBV18|-|TRBJ2-1|16
TGTGCCAGCTCCCCCGCGGGAGGACTTCTACGCAATGAGCAGTTCTTC
CASSPAGGLLRNEQFF
>-|TRBV28|few|TRBJ1-6|14
TGTGCCAGCAGTTTATTCAGGGGAAGTTCACCCCTCCACTTT
CASSLFRGSSPLHF
>-|TRBV3-1/TRBV3-2|-|TRBJ2-1|12
TGTGCCAGCAGCCAAGTTAAGGGTGAGCAGTTCTTC
CASSQVKGEQFF
>TRBD1|TRBV7-2|-|TRBJ1-1|13
TGTGCCAGCAGCTCCTACAGGGGAACTGAAGCTTTCTTT
CASSSYRGTEAFF
>-|TRBV18|-|TRBJ1-6|13
TGTGCCAGTAAGACCATGCCCGGTTCACCCCTCCACTTT
CASKTMPGSPLHF
>TRBD1|TRBV5-1|-|TRBJ2-5|15
TGCGCCAGCAGCCCCGCCCCGACAGGGCTGGAGACCCAGTACTTC
CASSPAPTGLETQYF
>-|TRBV11-2|-|TRBJ2-2|14
TGTGCCAGCAATTTGTTGAGTTCGGGCGGGGAGCTGTTTTTT
CASNLLSSGGELFF
>-|TRBV5-6|-|TRBJ1-1|13
TGTGCCAGCAGCTTGGGGAGGGGGACTGAAGCTTTCTTT
CASSLGRGTEAFF
>-|TRBV19|-|TRBJ1-6|13
TGTGCCAGTAGTATTAGCAGGGGTTCACCCCTCCACTTT
CASSISRGSPLHF
>TRBD1|TRBV7-7|-|TRBJ1-6|17
TGTGCTAGCAGCTTCCGACAGGGCTCTCCGTATAATTCACCCCTCCACTTT
CASSFRQGSPYNSPLHF
>TRBD1|TRBV5-1|-|TRBJ2-7|16
TGCGCCAGCAGCTTGGTCCCGGGACAGAGTAACTACGAGCAGTACTTC
CASSLVPGQSNYEQYF
>-|TRBV20-1|-|TRBJ2-3|11
TGCAGTGGGGGCAGGAACAATGCGCAGTATTTT
CSGGRNNAQYF
>TRBD1|TRBV11-2|-|TRBJ2-7|15
TGTGCCAGCAGCTTCGGGGACAGGGACTCCTACGAGCAGTACTTC
CASSFGDRDSYEQYF
>TRBD1|TRBV28|-|TRBJ1-4|15
TGTGCCAGCTCCAAGAGACAGGGCGGGAATGAAAAACTGTTTTTT
CASSKRQGGNEKLFF
>-|TRBV3-1/TRBV3-2|-|TRBJ2-7|15
TGTGCCAGCAGCCAAGGAAGGTGGAACTCCTACGAGCAGTACTTC
CASSQGRWNSYEQYF
>-|TRBV7-2|-|TRBJ1-1|14
TGTGCCAGCAGCTTTGGGGGCATGAGTACTGAAGCTTTCTTT
CASSFGGMSTEAFF
>TRBD1|TRBV28|once|TRBJ2-4|15
TGTGCCAGCAGTTTCCTACAGGGGGCCAAAAACATTCAGTACTTC
CASSFLQGAKNIQYF
>-|TRBV7-9|-|TRBJ2-3|16
TGTGCCAGCAGCTTAGATCATCGGGGGAACACAGATACGCAGTATTTT
CASSLDHRGNTDTQYF
>TRBD2|TRBV6-6|-|TRBJ2-1|14
TGTGCCAGCAGGGCTAGCGGGGGGGCCGGTGAGCAGTTCTTC
CASRASGGAGEQFF
>-|TRBV27|-|TRBJ1-5|17
TGTGCCAGCAGTTTGAGGGCGGGGGGGGATAGCAATCAGCCCCAGCATTTT
CASSLRAGGDSNQPQHF
>-|TRBV28|-|TRBJ1-5|13
TGTGCCAGCGGCACACAGGGATTCGGGCCCCAGCATTTT
CASGTQGFGPQHF
>-|TRBV4-3|-|TRBJ2-7|13
TGCGCCAGCAGCCTTAACCGCCCCGGCGAGCAGTACTTC
CASSLNRPGEQYF
>-|TRBV6-2/TRBV6-3|-|TRBJ2-2|15
TGTGCCAGCAGTTACGGTCGCCCGAACACCGGGGAGCTGTTTTTT
CASSYGRPNTGELFF
>TRBD1|TRBV19|-|TRBJ2-3|15
TGTGCCAGTAGTATCGGACAGGGGGCAGCAGATACGCAGTATTTT
CASSIGQGAADTQYF
>TRBD1|TRBV9|-|TRBJ2-6|18
TGTGCCAGCAGCGAGGGGACAGGGAAGCTAGCTGGGGCCAACGTCCTGACTTTC
CASSEGTGKLAGANVLTF
>-|TRBV25-1|-|TRBJ1-1|14
TGTGCCAGCAGTAAGGGCGGATCGAACACTGAAGCTTTCTTT
CASSKGGSNTEAFF
>-|TRBV7-2|-|TRBJ1-5|14
TGTGCCAGCAGCTCCGACAGACGCAATCAGCCCCAGCATTTT
CASSSDRRNQPQHF
>-|TRBV4-3|-|TRBJ1-1|16
TGCGCCAGCAGCCAAGGGATGCAGGAATGGATCACTGAAGCTTTCTTT
CASSQGMQEWITEAFF
>-|TRBV2|-|TRBJ2-4|12
TGTGCCAGCACCCCCTCCAGAAACATTCAGTACTTC
CASTPSRNIQYF